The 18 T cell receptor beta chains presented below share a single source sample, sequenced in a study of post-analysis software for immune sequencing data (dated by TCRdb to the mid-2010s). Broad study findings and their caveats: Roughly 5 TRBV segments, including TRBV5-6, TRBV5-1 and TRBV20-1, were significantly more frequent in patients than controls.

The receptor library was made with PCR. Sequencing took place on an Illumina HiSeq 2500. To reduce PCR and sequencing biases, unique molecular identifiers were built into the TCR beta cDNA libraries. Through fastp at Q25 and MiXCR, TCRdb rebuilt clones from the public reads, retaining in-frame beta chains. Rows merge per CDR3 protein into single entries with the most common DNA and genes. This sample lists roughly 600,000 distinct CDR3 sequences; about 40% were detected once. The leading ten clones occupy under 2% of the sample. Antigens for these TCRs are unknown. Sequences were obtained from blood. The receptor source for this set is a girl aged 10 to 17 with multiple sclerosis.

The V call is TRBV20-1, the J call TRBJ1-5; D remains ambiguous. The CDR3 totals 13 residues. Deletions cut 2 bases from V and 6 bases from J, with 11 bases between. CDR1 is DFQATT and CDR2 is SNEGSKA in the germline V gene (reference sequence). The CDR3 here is CSARRHFSQPQHF. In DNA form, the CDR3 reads TGCAGTGCTAGAAGACACTTCAGTCAGCCCCAGCATTTT.

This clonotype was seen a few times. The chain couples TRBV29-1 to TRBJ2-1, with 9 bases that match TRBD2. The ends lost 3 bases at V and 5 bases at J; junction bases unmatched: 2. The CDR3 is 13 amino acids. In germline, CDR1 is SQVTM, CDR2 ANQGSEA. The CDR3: CSVETSGHNEQFF. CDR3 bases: TGCAGCGTTGAGACTAGCGGACACAATGAGCAGTTCTTC.

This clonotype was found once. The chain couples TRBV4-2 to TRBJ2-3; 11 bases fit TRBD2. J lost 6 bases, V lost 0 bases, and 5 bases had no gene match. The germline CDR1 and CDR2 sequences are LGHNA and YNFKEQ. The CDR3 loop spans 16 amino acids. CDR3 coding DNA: TGTGCCAGCAGCCAAGAAGTAGCGGGGGGGCGGGATACGCAGTATTTT. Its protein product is CASSQEVAGGRDTQYF.

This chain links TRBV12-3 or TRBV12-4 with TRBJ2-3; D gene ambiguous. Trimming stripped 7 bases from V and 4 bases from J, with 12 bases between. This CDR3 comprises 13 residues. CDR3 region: CASTTWLADTQYF. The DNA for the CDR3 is TGTGCCAGCACCACCTGGCTAGCAGATACGCAGTATTTT.

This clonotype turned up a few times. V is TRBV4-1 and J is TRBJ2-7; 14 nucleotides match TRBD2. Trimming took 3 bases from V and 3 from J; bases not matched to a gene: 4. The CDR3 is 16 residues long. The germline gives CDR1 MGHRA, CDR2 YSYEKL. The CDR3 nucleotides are TGCGCCAGCAGCCAGCCTGGGACTAGCGGGAGCTACGAGCAGTACTTC. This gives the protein CASSQPGTSGSYEQYF.

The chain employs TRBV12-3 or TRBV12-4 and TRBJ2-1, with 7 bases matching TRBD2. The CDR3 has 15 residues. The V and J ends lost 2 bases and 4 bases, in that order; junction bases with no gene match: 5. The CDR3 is CASSLYGTTYNEQFF. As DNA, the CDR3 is TGTGCCAGCAGTTTATACGGGACTACTTACAATGAGCAGTTCTTC.

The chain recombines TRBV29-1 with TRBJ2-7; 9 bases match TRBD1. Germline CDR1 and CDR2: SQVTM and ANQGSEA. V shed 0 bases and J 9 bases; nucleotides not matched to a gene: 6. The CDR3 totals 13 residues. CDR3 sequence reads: CSVEEQGAHGQYF. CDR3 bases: TGCAGCGTTGAAGAACAGGGGGCCCACGGGCAGTACTTC.

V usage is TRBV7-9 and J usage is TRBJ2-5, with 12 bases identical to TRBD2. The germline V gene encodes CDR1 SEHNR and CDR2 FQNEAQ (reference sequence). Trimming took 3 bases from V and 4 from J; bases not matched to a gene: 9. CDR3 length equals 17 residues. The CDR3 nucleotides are TGTGCCAGCAGCTTCCCTAGCGGGAGGGCCGTAGGAGAGACCCAGTACTTC. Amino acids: CASSFPSGRAVGETQYF.

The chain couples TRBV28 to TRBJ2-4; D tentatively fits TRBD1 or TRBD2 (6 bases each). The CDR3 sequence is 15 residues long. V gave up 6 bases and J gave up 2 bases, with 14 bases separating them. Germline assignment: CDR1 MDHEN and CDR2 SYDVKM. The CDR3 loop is CASRLPRGPKNIQYF. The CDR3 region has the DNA TGTGCCAGCAGGCTCCCACGGGGGCCCAAAAACATTCAGTACTTC.

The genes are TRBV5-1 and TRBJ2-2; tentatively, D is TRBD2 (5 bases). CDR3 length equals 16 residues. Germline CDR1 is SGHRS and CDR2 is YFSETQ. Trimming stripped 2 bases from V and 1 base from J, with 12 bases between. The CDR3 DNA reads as TGCGCCAGCAGCTTAAGGTCGCGGGTGAACACCGGGGAGCTGTTTTTT. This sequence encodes CASSLRSRVNTGELFF.

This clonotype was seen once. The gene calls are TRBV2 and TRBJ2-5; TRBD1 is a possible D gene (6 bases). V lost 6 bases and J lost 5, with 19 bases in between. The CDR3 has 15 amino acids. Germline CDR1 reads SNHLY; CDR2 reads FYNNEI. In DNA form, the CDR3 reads TGTGCCAGCAGGGGTCCGACAGGCGAAAGTGAGACCCAGTACTTC. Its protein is CASRGPTGESETQYF.

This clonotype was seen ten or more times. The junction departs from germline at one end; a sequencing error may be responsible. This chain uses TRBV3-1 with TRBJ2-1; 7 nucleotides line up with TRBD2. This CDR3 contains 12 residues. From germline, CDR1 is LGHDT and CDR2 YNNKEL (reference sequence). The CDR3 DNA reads TGCGCCAGCAGCCAAGGCGGGGGTGAGCAGTTCTTC. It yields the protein CASSQGGGEQFF.

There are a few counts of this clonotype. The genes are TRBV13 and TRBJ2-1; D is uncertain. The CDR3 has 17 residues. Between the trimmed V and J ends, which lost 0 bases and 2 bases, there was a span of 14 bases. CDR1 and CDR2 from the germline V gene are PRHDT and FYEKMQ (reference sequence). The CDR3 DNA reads TGTGCCAGCAGCTTAGGCGGGCGTAGCTTCGCCTACAATGAGCAGTTCTTC. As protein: CASSLGGRSFAYNEQFF.

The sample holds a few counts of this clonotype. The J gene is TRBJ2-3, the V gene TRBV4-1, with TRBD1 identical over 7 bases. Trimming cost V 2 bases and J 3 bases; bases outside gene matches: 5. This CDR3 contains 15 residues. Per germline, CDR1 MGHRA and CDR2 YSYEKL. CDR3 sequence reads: CASSQPRTGTDTQYF. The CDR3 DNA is TGCGCCAGCAGCCAACCCCGGACAGGAACAGATACGCAGTATTTT.

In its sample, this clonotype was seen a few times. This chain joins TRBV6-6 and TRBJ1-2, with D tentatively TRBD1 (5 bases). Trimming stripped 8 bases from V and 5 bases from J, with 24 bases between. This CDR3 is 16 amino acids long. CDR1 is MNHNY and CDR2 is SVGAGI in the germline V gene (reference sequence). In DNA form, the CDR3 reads TGTGCCAGCTTTAGACCCGTGACTTCGGGGGGTTATGGCTACACCTTC. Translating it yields CASFRPVTSGGYGYTF.

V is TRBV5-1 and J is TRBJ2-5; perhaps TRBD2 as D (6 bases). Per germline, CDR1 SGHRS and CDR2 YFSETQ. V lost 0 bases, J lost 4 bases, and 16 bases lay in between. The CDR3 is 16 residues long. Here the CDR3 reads CASSLVGRGTGETQYF. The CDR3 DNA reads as TGCGCCAGCAGCTTGGTGGGGCGGGGAACTGGAGAGACCCAGTACTTC.

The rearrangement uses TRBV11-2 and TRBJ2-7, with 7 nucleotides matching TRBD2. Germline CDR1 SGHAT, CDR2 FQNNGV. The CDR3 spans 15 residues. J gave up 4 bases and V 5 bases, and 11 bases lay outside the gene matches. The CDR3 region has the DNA TGTGCCAGCAGCCTAACCGTAGGACTAGAATACGAGCAGTACTTC. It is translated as CASSLTVGLEYEQYF.

CDR3 protein: CASSFAGTGTFGGEQYF. The CDR3 region has the DNA TGCGCCAGCAGCTTCGCAGGGACAGGGACCTTTGGGGGCGAGCAGTACTTC. This sequence joins TRBV5-1 and TRBJ2-7, with TRBD1 matching over 9 bases. CDR3 length: 17 amino acids. The V and J ends lost 2 bases and 6 bases, in that order; junction bases with no gene match: 15. Germline values: CDR1 SGHRS, CDR2 YFSETQ.